One and the same sample provided the 23 T cell receptor beta chains below, sequenced in a study of T cell responses to AZD1222 COVID-19 vaccine. Using immunoSEQ multiplex PCR, the repertoire was profiled, and TCRdb retains in-frame clones only, with some absent. The table includes 150,000 to 200,000 clones, around 90% detected once. The starting material was peripheral blood, obtained on day 0 of AZD1222 vaccination. These receptors came from an adult in good health.

V and J are TRBV3-1 (or the pseudogene TRBV3-2) and TRBJ2-7; 12 nucleotides match TRBD2. From germline, CDR1 is LGHDT and CDR2 YNNKEL (reference sequence). J was trimmed by 5 bases and V by 3 bases; bases with no gene match: 11. This CDR3 has 17 residues. CDR3 DNA sequence: TGTGCCAGCAGCCACGGTCTTTCTAGCGGGAGGGGCGACGAGCAGTACTTC. This sequence encodes CASSHGLSSGRGDEQYF.

The chain links TRBV28 to TRBJ2-7; 14 bases map to TRBD2. Per the germline V gene, CDR1 is MDHEN and CDR2 is SYDVKM. CDR3 length: 13 amino acids. The V gene end was trimmed by 11 bases and the J gene end by 4 bases; junction bases not matched to a gene: 4. The CDR3 bases are TGTGCCGGGACTAGCGGGAGATCATACGAGCAGTACTTC. Translating gives CAGTSGRSYEQYF.

The chain couples TRBV19 to TRBJ2-1; 7 bases align to TRBD2. Germline assignment: CDR1 LNHDA and CDR2 SQIVND (reference sequence). CDR3 length: 13 residues. With V trimmed by 3 bases and J by 9 bases, 5 bases remained unmatched. The CDR3 DNA reads as TGTGCCAGTAGTATTGCCGGGGGGTCTGAGCAGTTCTTC. It translates to CASSIAGGSEQFF.

The genes are TRBV11-2 and TRBJ1-4; no definite D call. Between the trimmed V and J ends, which lost 5 bases and 3 bases, there was a span of 10 bases. CDR1 is SGHAT and CDR2 is FQNNGV in the germline V gene. CDR3 size: 14 residues. In DNA form, the CDR3 reads TGTGCCAGCAGCCCCGGGTTCTCTAATGAAAAACTGTTTTTT. It specifies CASSPGFSNEKLFF.

The chain combines TRBV29-1 with TRBJ1-3; D gene unclear. V lost 6 bases and J lost 3, with 12 bases in between. Germline V gives CDR1 SQVTM, CDR2 ANQGSEA. The CDR3 length is 13 residues. The CDR3 DNA is TGCAGCGTCCGGAGGACGGGTGGAAACACCATATATTTT. Encoded protein: CSVRRTGGNTIYF.

The chain has TRBV2 and TRBJ1-2; D ambiguous. This CDR3 is 14 amino acids long. V lost 8 bases, J lost 0 bases, and 13 bases lay in between. Germline loops: CDR1 SNHLY, CDR2 FYNNEI. DNA for the CDR3: TGTGCCAGCGGTTTAGCGGGAGCTAACTATGGCTACACCTTC. This gives the protein CASGLAGANYGYTF.

This chain joins TRBV9 and TRBJ2-1; TRBD2 matches 8 bases. V lost 0 bases, J lost 8 bases, and 10 bases stayed unmatched. CDR1 SGDLS and CDR2 YYNGEE come from the germline V gene. This CDR3 spans 16 amino acids. CDR3 region: CASSVGAGGGVDEQFF. The CDR3 coding sequence is TGTGCCAGCAGCGTAGGGGCGGGAGGAGGTGTCGATGAGCAGTTCTTC.

The rearrangement links TRBV7-9 to TRBJ1-4; D remains unclear. Germline V gives CDR1 SEHNR, CDR2 FQNEAQ (reference sequence). This CDR3 is built from 18 residues. Trimming stripped 2 bases from V and 0 bases from J, with 16 bases between. As DNA, the CDR3 is TGTGCCAGCAGCTTAATATTTGGAGGATGGGCAACTAATGAAAAACTGTTTTTT. This codes for CASSLIFGGWATNEKLFF.

This rearrangement joins TRBV10-3 to TRBJ2-5; D is undetermined. The V end lost 4 bases, the J end lost 3 bases, and 6 bases lay between the germline ends. CDR1 is ENHRY, CDR2 SYGVKD, per germline. The CDR3 extends over 12 amino acids. CDR3 sequence: CAISGGKETQYF. The DNA of the CDR3 is TGTGCCATCAGTGGTGGAAAAGAGACCCAGTACTTC.

The chain is built from TRBV19 and TRBJ1-6; tentative D call: TRBD1 (5 bases). This CDR3 is built from 17 residues. Germline V gene lookup returns CDR1 LNHDA and CDR2 SQIVND (reference sequence). V lost 6 bases and J lost 6, with 21 bases in between. The CDR3 nucleotides read TGTGCCAGTAGCTTAGACGGGACGGCGCTCGGTAATTCACCCCTCCACTTT. It encodes CASSLDGTALGNSPLHF.

This chain links TRBV11-2 with TRBJ1-2, with D possibly TRBD1 on 5 matching bases. This CDR3 spans 14 amino acids. V lost 1 base to trimming and J lost 3 bases, with 9 bases between them. CDR1 is SGHAT and CDR2 is FQNNGV in the germline V gene. CDR3 bases: TGTGCCAGCAGCTTAGGGCTGGGGGACTATGGCTACACCTTC. It translates to CASSLGLGDYGYTF.

V gene TRBV27 combines with J gene TRBJ2-7; D uncertain. There are 11 residues in the CDR3. V was trimmed by 7 bases and J by 1 base, leaving 5 bases between them. The germline V gene has CDR1 MNHEY and CDR2 SMNVEV (reference sequence). The DNA for the CDR3 is TGTGCCAGCAAATCATCCTACGAGCAGTACTTC. The encoded protein is CASKSSYEQYF.

The rearrangement links TRBV10-3 to TRBJ2-7; D is possibly TRBD2 (5 bases). The length of the CDR3 is 12 residues. Germline CDR1 is ENHRY and CDR2 is SYGVKD. V was shortened by 3 bases and J by 4 bases, with 7 bases between the two germline ends. For the CDR3, the DNA is TGTGCCATCAGTGAAAGGGAGTACGAGCAGTACTTC. Translating gives CAISEREYEQYF.

This sequence joins TRBV4-1 and TRBJ2-7, with TRBD2 matching over 7 bases. The V gene end was trimmed by 3 bases and the J gene end by 2 bases; junction bases not matched to a gene: 16. The CDR3 extends over 18 amino acids. Germline V CDR1 and CDR2: MGHRA, YSYEKL. CDR3 in amino acids: CASSQSGADGAGPYEQYF. The CDR3 DNA reads TGCGCCAGCAGCCAGAGCGGGGCTGACGGCGCGGGACCCTACGAGCAGTACTTC.

The chain recombines TRBV3-1 (or the pseudogene TRBV3-2) with TRBJ1-3; D is unclear. With 4 bases removed from V and 1 base from J, the gap between germline ends came to 11 bases. The CDR3 has 15 amino acids. CDR1 and CDR2 from the germline V gene are LGHDT and YNNKEL (reference sequence). The CDR3 sequence is CASSRQRDSGNTIYF. The CDR3 DNA sequence: TGTGCCAGCAGCCGTCAGCGGGATTCTGGAAACACCATATATTTT.

The V and J genes are TRBV5-6 and TRBJ2-7; no clear D gene. Trimming took 0 bases from V and 3 from J, leaving 10 bases between them. Germline loops: CDR1 SGHDT, CDR2 YYEEEE. The CDR3 loop spans 14 amino acids. In DNA form, the CDR3 reads TGTGCCAGCAGCTTGGGGGCTAGTCTCTACGAGCAGTACTTC. Translation: CASSLGASLYEQYF.

The J gene is TRBJ2-1, the V gene TRBV20-1; D is ambiguous. Germline V gives CDR1 DFQATT, CDR2 SNEGSKA (reference sequence). Trimming removed 3 bases from V and 3 bases from J, with 9 bases in between. The CDR3 loop spans 13 amino acids. The CDR3 reads CSASYEIYNEQFF. In DNA, the CDR3 is TGCAGTGCTAGTTATGAGATCTACAATGAGCAGTTCTTC.

The chain couples TRBV7-9 to TRBJ1-4; D is unresolved. This CDR3 contains 14 residues. Deletions cut 3 bases from V and 0 bases from J, with 5 bases between. CDR1 is SEHNR and CDR2 is FQNEAQ in the germline V gene (reference sequence). The CDR3 DNA sequence: TGTGCCAGCAGCTTCGGAGCAACTAATGAAAAACTGTTTTTT. Translation gives CASSFGATNEKLFF.

Only one count was recorded for this clone. CDR3 sequence: CASSQLGRGSFKQFF. The CDR3 nucleotides are TGTGCCAGCAGCCAACTGGGGCGGGGCTCCTTCAAGCAGTTCTTC. This rearrangement joins TRBV5-6 to TRBJ2-1, with a possible D match to TRBD2 (6 bases). Per the germline V gene, CDR1 is SGHDT and CDR2 is YYEEEE. The CDR3 length is 15 residues. V lost 4 bases to trimming and J lost 11 bases, with 22 bases between them.

The chain combines TRBV19 with TRBJ2-1; D remains ambiguous. This CDR3 is built from 13 residues. Germline V lookup: CDR1 LNHDA, CDR2 SQIVND (reference sequence). The V end was cut by 7 bases, the J end by 9 bases, with 16 bases between. CDR3 protein: CASTPPLRREQFF. The CDR3 DNA is TGTGCCAGTACCCCGCCTCTGAGACGTGAGCAGTTCTTC.

CDR3 sequence: CASSLTPGGWDEQYF. The CDR3 DNA sequence: TGTGCCAGCAGCTTAACGCCAGGGGGTTGGGACGAGCAGTACTTC. The genes are TRBV7-3 and TRBJ2-7; 7 bases line up with TRBD1. J was trimmed by 5 bases and V by 0 bases; bases with no gene match: 7. Germline V lookup: CDR1 SGHTA, CDR2 FQGTGA. The CDR3 loop spans 15 amino acids. Full variable domain (missing parts from reference TRBV7-3 and TRBJ2-7): GAGVSQTPSNKVTEKGKYVELRCDPISGHTALYWYRQSLGQGPEFLIYFQGTGAADDSGLPNDRFFAVRPEGSVSTLKIQRTERGDSAVYLCASSLTPGGWDEQYFGPGTRLTVT.

The chain joins TRBV5-4 to TRBJ2-7, with TRBD2 matching 8 bases. From germline, CDR1 is SGHNT and CDR2 YYREEE (reference sequence). There are 14 residues in the CDR3. With V trimmed by 4 bases and J by 2 bases, 5 bases remained unmatched. The CDR3 DNA is TGTGCCAGCAGCGGAACTAGCGGACCCTACGAGCAGTACTTC. Translated, it gives CASSGTSGPYEQYF.

The genes are TRBV4-3 and TRBJ1-2; 9 positions match TRBD1. There are 15 residues in the CDR3. Trimming at V came to 8 bases and at J to 4 bases, leaving 11 bases not matched to a gene. Germline CDR1 LGHNA, CDR2 YSLEER. The CDR3 spells CASGFTGGGSYGYTF. In DNA form, the CDR3 reads TGCGCCAGCGGATTTACAGGGGGCGGTAGCTATGGCTACACCTTC.